Included here is one T cell receptor beta chain sequence, with context. Produced via immunoSEQ multiplex PCR; TCRdb's table is partial and in-frame only. The repertoire holds roughly 14,000 clones, less than 90% seen once, with over 9.5% in the top ten. This sample was taken from a study of technical replicates of blood from a few donors. The CDR3 has 16 residues. Germline lookup yields CDR1 SGHRS and CDR2 YFSETQ. The V and J ends lost 0 bases and 0 bases respectively, with 13 bases between them. The J gene is TRBJ2-7, the V gene TRBV5-1, with D tentatively TRBD2 (6 bases). Sequenced material: PBMCs. This receptor was identified in a human donor in good health. In nucleotides, the CDR3 is TGCGCCAGCAGCTTGGATGGAGGGACGATCTCCTACGAGCAGTACTTC. Its translation: CASSLDGGTISYEQYF.